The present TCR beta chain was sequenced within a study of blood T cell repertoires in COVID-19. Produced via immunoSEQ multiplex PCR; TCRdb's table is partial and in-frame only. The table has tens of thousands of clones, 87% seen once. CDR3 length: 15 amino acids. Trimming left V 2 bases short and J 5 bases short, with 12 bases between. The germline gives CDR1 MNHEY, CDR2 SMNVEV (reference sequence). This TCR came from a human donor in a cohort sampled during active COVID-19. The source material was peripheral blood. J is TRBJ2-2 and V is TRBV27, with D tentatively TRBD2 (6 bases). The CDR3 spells CASSLAGGRTGELFF. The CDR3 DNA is TGTGCCAGCAGTTTAGCCGGGGGACGAACCGGGGAGCTGTTTTTT.